This entry describes one T cell receptor (beta chain). The antigen remains undetermined. The study enrolled healthy HIV-negative adults without recent acute infections or vaccinations as donors. Method: immunoSEQ multiplex PCR; TCRdb's copy keeps in-frame clones and lacks some. Of millions of clones listed, more than 80% are singletons. This sample was included in a study of shared clonotypes between healthy human individuals. Study results and caveats: When naive CD4 clonotypes were compared across a handful of donors, about 4.8% were shared.

The sequence was collected from a man between 18 and 29 years old in good health. Some clones in this sample may be carry-over from other donors' samples. The sample comprised naive CD4+ T cells from PBMCs. Sample subset: CD45RA+ positively selected.

The CDR3 protein is CASSFPGQGTHTGELFF. The CDR3 DNA sequence: TGTGCCAGCAGCTTCCCGGGACAGGGGACCCACACCGGGGAGCTGTTTTTT. This chain uses TRBV7-9 with TRBJ2-2; 10 bases agree with TRBD1. V shed 3 bases and J 3 bases; nucleotides not matched to a gene: 7. The CDR3 is made up of 17 amino acids. The germline CDR1 and CDR2 sequences are SEHNR and FQNEAQ (reference sequence).